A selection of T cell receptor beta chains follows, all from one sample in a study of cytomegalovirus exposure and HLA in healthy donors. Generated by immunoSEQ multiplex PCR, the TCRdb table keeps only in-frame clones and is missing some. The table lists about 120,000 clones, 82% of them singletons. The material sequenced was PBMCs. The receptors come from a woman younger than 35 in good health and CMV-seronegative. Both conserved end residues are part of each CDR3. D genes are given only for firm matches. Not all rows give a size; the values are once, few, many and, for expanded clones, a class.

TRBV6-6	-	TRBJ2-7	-	TGTGCCAGCAGTTACTCCAAAGACAGTCCCTCCTACGAGCAGTACTTC	CASSYSKDSPSYEQYF
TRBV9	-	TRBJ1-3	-	TGTGCCAGCAGCGGGGACATCTCTGGAAACACCATATATTTT	CASSGDISGNTIYF
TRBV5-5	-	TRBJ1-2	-	TGTGCCAGCAGCTCAGGGGTCCCGAACTATGGCTACACCTTC	CASSSGVPNYGYTF
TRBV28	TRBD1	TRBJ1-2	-	TGTGCCAGCAGTTTACCCGACAGGGTAGGCTACACCTTC	CASSLPDRVGYTF
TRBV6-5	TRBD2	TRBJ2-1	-	TGTGCCAGCAGGACTAGCGGGGTTTACAATGAGCAGTTCTTC	CASRTSGVYNEQFF
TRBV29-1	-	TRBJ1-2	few	TGCAGCGTTTTTATACAGGCTAACTATGGCTACACCTTC	CSVFIQANYGYTF
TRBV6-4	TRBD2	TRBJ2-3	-	TGTGCCAGCAGTGAAGTAGCGGGGAGCACAGATACGCAGTATTTT	CASSEVAGSTDTQYF
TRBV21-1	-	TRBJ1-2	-	TGTGCCAGCACCAATGGTACGACAGGGCTAGTTAATAACTATGGCTACACCTTC	CASTNGTTGLVNNYGYTF
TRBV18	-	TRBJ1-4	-	TGTGCCAGCTCACAACGCAGGGGAACTAATGAAAAACTGTTTTTT	CASSQRRGTNEKLFF
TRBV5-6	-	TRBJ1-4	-	TGTGCCAGCAGCTCCGGACAGCTCAAGGAAAAACTGTTTTTT	CASSSGQLKEKLFF
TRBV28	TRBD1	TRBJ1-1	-	TGTGCCAGCAGTCTCACAGGGGTGAACACTGAAGCTTTCTTT	CASSLTGVNTEAFF
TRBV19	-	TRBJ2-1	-	TGTGCCAGTAGTACCAGGCAAAATGAGCAGTTCTTC	CASSTRQNEQFF
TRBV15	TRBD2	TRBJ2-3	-	TGTGCCACCAGCAGAGATTCAGGGACTAGCGGGGTCGGGGATACGCAGTATTTT	CATSRDSGTSGVGDTQYF
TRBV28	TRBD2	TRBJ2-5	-	TGTGCCAGCAGGCGCGGGACTAGCGGTGCGGCGGCCCAGTACTTC	CASRRGTSGAAAQYF
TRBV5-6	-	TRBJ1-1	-	TGTGCCAGCAGCTTGGCCGGCGGGAACACTGAAGCTTTCTTT	CASSLAGGNTEAFF
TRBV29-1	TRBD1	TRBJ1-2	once	TGCAGCGTCAAGACAGGGAATAACTATGGCTACACCTTC	CSVKTGNNYGYTF
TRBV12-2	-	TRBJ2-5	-	TGTGCAAGTCGCTTAGCGCCGGGGAATCGTCCAGAGACCCAGTACTTC	CASRLAPGNRPETQYF
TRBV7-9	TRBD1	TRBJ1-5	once	TGTGCCAGCAGCTTAGCGTATGGGACAGGGGGCTCAAGCAATCAGCCCCAGCATTTT	CASSLAYGTGGSSNQPQHF
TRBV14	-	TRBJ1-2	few	TGTGCCAGCAGCCAAGGAGGGTTTGGTGGCTACACCTTC	CASSQGGFGGYTF
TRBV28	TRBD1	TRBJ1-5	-	TGTGCCAGCAGCCCGACAGGGTTGAGTCAGCCCCAGCATTTT	CASSPTGLSQPQHF
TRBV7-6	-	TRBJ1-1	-	TGTGCCAGCAGCTTAGAGTGGGGACAACCTACGAACACTGAAGCTTTCTTT	CASSLEWGQPTNTEAFF
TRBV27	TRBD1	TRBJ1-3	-	TGTGCCAGCAGTTTTAGGGGGCAGTCAGGAAACACCATATATTTT	CASSFRGQSGNTIYF
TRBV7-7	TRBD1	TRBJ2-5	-	TGTGCTAGCAGCACCACAGGGGTTGCGGAGACCCAGTACTTC	CASSTTGVAETQYF